This T cell receptor beta chain was found in a study of blood T cell repertoires in COVID-19. At the level of the study: From the United States, Italy and Spain came samples of acute and convalescent COVID-19. Sources were T cells, B-cell-depleted T cells, or PBMCs; the material itself was cDNA or gDNA.

Germline lookup yields CDR1 KGHSH and CDR2 LQKENI. Losses at the gene ends were 2 bases for V and 5 bases for J; bases not matched to a gene: 11. The CDR3 length is 16 residues. Original data processing: Reference gene primer amplification in the assay estimated nucleated cell counts. TCRdb keeps only in-frame clones here, not all; method: immunoSEQ multiplex PCR. V, J and clone size were drawn from that table, and D and trimming were deduced from the DNA. This repertoire shows around 300,000 clones, 85% to 90% found once; its top ten account for around 0.93%. Seattle's cohort entered during active infection and was followed longitudinally.

This receptor was taken from a middle-aged woman with COVID-19, enrolled during active disease. The rearrangement joins TRBV18 to TRBJ2-7; 8 nucleotides agree with TRBD1. The sequencing input was peripheral blood. The CDR3 coding sequence is TGTGCCAGCTCACCAAAGGGGGCAGGGGGCCCCAACGAGCAGTACTTC. Translation: CASSPKGAGGPNEQYF.